Listed below are T cell receptor beta chains from one sample, sequenced in a study of identical twins. TCRdb itself ran the 5' RACE reads through MiXCR, one entry per CDR3 protein. The repertoire holds 650,000 to 800,000 distinct CDR3 sequences, with approximately 9% as singletons. These data were also filed under a second study, of yellow fever vaccine responses in identical twins.

Sequenced sample: PBMCs. These receptors originate from a woman aged 18-29 years in good health. Each CDR3 is given with its conserved first and last residue. The D gene is left open where the match is weak. Clone size appears in some rows only: once, few, many, or a class for an expanded clone.

d_gene | j_gene | v_gene | abundance | CDR3aa | CDR3nt
TRBD2 | TRBJ2-1 | TRBV12-3/TRBV12-4 | - | CASNLNRLAGYNEQFF | TGTGCCAGCAACCTAAACAGACTAGCGGGGTACAATGAGCAGTTCTTC
TRBD1 | TRBJ1-4 | TRBV12-3/TRBV12-4 | few | CASSLVLGQGINEKLFF | TGTGCCAGCAGTTTGGTGCTAGGACAGGGTATTAATGAAAAACTGTTTTTT
- | TRBJ2-5 | TRBV18 | - | CASSPRGLGETQYF | TGTGCCAGCTCACCGAGGGGACTGGGAGAGACCCAGTACTTC
- | TRBJ1-1 | TRBV12-3/TRBV12-4 | many | CASSFGGATEAFF | TGTGCCAGCAGTTTTGGGGGGGCCACTGAAGCTTTCTTT
- | TRBJ1-3 | TRBV28 | many | CASSLHVGVGNTIYF | TGTGCCAGCAGTTTACATGTCGGAGTTGGAAACACCATATATTTT
TRBD2 | TRBJ2-1 | TRBV10-3 | - | CAISEWGGRASYNEQFF | TGTGCCATCAGTGAGTGGGGGGGGAGGGCTTCCTACAATGAGCAGTTCTTC
- | TRBJ2-5 | TRBV20-1 | - | CSASEPEETQYF | TGCAGTGCTAGTGAACCAGAAGAGACCCAGTACTTC
- | TRBJ2-3 | TRBV7-9 | - | CASSQLRENTQYF | TGTGCCAGCAGCCAGCTCAGGGAAAATACGCAGTATTTT
- | TRBJ2-1 | TRBV6-5 | many | CASGVGYNEQFF | TGTGCCAGTGGGGTAGGCTACAATGAGCAGTTCTTC
- | TRBJ1-5 | TRBV20-1 | - | CSARPPNVRPQHF | TGCAGTGCTCGACCTCCGAATGTTCGGCCCCAGCATTTT
- | TRBJ2-7 | TRBV9 | few | CASSAEQGYEQYF | TGTGCCAGCAGCGCCGAGCAGGGGTACGAGCAGTACTTC
- | TRBJ2-7 | TRBV28 | - | CASSLGSWTYEQYF | TGTGCCAGCAGTTTAGGGTCATGGACCTACGAGCAGTACTTC
- | TRBJ2-2 | TRBV5-8 | many | CASSRSVSGNTGELFF | TGTGCCAGCAGCCGATCCGTGTCGGGTAACACCGGGGAGCTGTTTTTT
- | TRBJ2-7 | TRBV12-3/TRBV12-4 | many | CASTPGFEQYF | TGTGCCAGCACCCCCGGGTTCGAGCAGTACTTC
- | TRBJ2-3 | TRBV5-1 | - | CASSLSGVPPTDTQYF | TGCGCCAGCAGCTTATCGGGGGTCCCCCCCACAGATACGCAGTATTTT
TRBD1 | TRBJ1-2 | TRBV5-1 | few | CASSPAAYPIRDRFELDYGYTF | TGCGCCAGCAGCCCCGCGGCTTATCCCATCCGGGACAGATTTGAGTTGGACTATGGCTACACCTTC
- | TRBJ2-1 | TRBV6-2/TRBV6-3 | few | CAIGRGPSDEQFF | TGTGCCATCGGCAGGGGCCCTTCTGATGAGCAGTTCTTC
- | TRBJ1-2 | TRBV9 | - | CASRVTGNYGYTF | TGTGCCAGCAGAGTCACAGGGAACTATGGCTACACCTTC
- | TRBJ1-2 | TRBV13 | - | CASSSGGAPNYGYTF | TGTGCCAGCAGCTCGGGGGGAGCACCTAACTATGGCTACACCTTC
- | TRBJ2-7 | TRBV7-9 | few | CASSLAASDTYEQYF | TGTGCCAGCAGCTTAGCGGCTAGCGATACCTACGAGCAGTACTTC
- | TRBJ2-3 | TRBV3-1 | many | CASSLGGLEDTQYF | TGTGCCAGCAGCCTCGGGGGCTTGGAGGATACGCAGTATTTT
- | TRBJ1-1 | TRBV7-9 | many | CASSSRPNTEAFF | TGTGCCAGCAGCTCTCGACCGAACACTGAAGCTTTCTTT
TRBD2 | TRBJ2-1 | TRBV7-3 | - | CASSPLSATSGGQGNEQFF | TGTGCCAGCAGCCCCCTTAGCGCGACTAGCGGGGGCCAAGGGAATGAGCAGTTCTTC
- | TRBJ1-4 | TRBV7-9 | - | CASSFASHNEKLFF | TGTGCCAGCAGCTTCGCCTCACATAATGAAAAACTGTTTTTT
- | TRBJ1-5 | TRBV18 | few | CASSPSDDPNQPQHF | TGTGCCAGCTCACCGTCCGACGATCCCAATCAGCCCCAGCATTTT
TRBD2 | TRBJ2-1 | TRBV12-3/TRBV12-4 | - | CASSRTGLPNNEQFF | TGTGCCAGCAGCCGCACGGGACTACCTAACAATGAGCAGTTCTTC
TRBD1 | TRBJ1-2 | TRBV6-1 | many | CASTPRGQSHGYTF | TGTGCCAGCACCCCACGGGGACAGTCTCATGGCTACACCTTC
TRBD1 | TRBJ1-6 | TRBV7-9 | - | CASSPQGISPLHF | TGTGCCAGCAGCCCACAGGGGATTTCACCCCTCCACTTT
TRBD1 | TRBJ2-7 | TRBV5-1 | few | CASSWGQGAAYEQYF | TGCGCCAGCAGCTGGGGACAGGGGGCCGCCTACGAGCAGTACTTC